This entry describes one T cell receptor (beta chain). In the authors' methods: Amplification with reference gene primers provided the estimates of nucleated cell counts. The table came from immunoSEQ multiplex PCR; TCRdb's copy has only in-frame clones and leaves some out. That table supplies the V and J calls and clone size; D and trimming were determined from the DNA. The sample has approximately 500,000 clones, roughly nine tenths seen once. This record belongs to a study of blood T cell repertoires in COVID-19. Study-level information: Material from acute and convalescent COVID-19 was sourced from the United States, Italy and Spain. T cells, B-cell-depleted T cells, or PBMCs provided the cDNA or gDNA that served as material.

The CDR3 is 15 amino acids. The J segment lost 0 bases and the V segment lost 5 bases, leaving 5 bases of the junction unmatched. Germline V gene sequence: CDR1 LNHNV, CDR2 YYDKDF (reference sequence). This sequence originates from a woman aged 45-60 years with COVID-19, enrolled during active disease. Sequencing used peripheral blood. The chain is built from TRBV15 and TRBJ2-7; 9 bases are shared with TRBD2. The CDR3 is CATSSAGGSSYEQYF. The DNA of the CDR3 is TGTGCCACCAGCTCAGCGGGGGGCAGCTCCTACGAGCAGTACTTC.